This T cell receptor beta chain derives from a study of response to subunit inactivated influenza vaccine. This clonotype was seen repeatedly, ten times or more. TCRdb reprocessed the RT-PCR reads via MiXCR and lists one record per CDR3 protein. The table shows 750,000 to 850,000 distinct CDR3 sequences, with approximately 17% occurring only once. V lost 0 bases and J 3 bases, leaving 9 bases between the germline ends. The CDR3 is 14 residues long. Per the germline V gene, CDR1 is SQVTM and CDR2 is ANQGSEA. The sample in question was PBMCs from blood, obtained around 5 days after vaccination. The chain links TRBV29-1 to TRBJ2-1; D remains unclear. The clonotype was recovered from a man aged 45-65 years who received an inactivated influenza vaccine. CDR3 sequence: CSVEDHGSYNEQFF. DNA of the CDR3: TGCAGCGTTGAAGATCACGGCAGCTACAATGAGCAGTTCTTC.